This TCR beta chain was recorded in a study of human CD8 memory T cell subsets. The authors made TCR beta libraries using UMI-labeled 5' RACE. TCRdb re-analyzed the 5' RACE reads; it lists each CDR3 protein once, without DNA. The listing records several thousand distinct CDR3 sequences. The term TPEX covered CCR7+ PD-1+ TIGIT+ early memory CD8+ T cells that had exhausted-like traits. This receptor was identified in a human donor in good health. The sequencing sample was made of CD8+ T cells from PBMCs.

The CDR3 is CASEGYSGANVLTF. This rearrangement joins TRBV28 to TRBJ2-6; with no DNA, the TCRdb D assignment of TRBD2 cannot be verified. The germline gives CDR1 MDHEN, CDR2 SYDVKM. CDR3 length equals 14 residues.